These 7 T cell receptor beta chains originate from one sample sequenced in a study of brain metastases from non-small cell lung cancer. This table comes from immunoSEQ multiplex PCR, and its TCRdb copy is limited to in-frame clones, with some not included. The table records 1,500 to 2,000 clones, 81% of them present only once. Sequenced: tissue from a brain metastasis. The receptors shown here come from a donor over 35 with non-small cell lung cancer.

This clone was found a few times. The rearrangement links TRBV9 to TRBJ2-3; D gene unclear. V was clipped by 0 bases and J by 0 bases, with 8 bases between them. This CDR3 region has 15 residues. Germline V gene sequence: CDR1 SGDLS, CDR2 YYNGEE. The CDR3 reads CASSVVGYSTDTQYF. CDR3 coding DNA: TGTGCCAGCAGCGTAGTGGGCTATAGCACAGATACGCAGTATTTT.

This clone was counted once. This sequence joins TRBV9 and TRBJ1-2; D may be TRBD1 (6 bases). This CDR3 region has 13 residues. From germline, CDR1 is SGDLS and CDR2 YYNGEE. V was pared by 3 bases and J by 6 bases, with 12 bases between. CDR3 sequence: CASSAQQGHGYTF. The CDR3 DNA reads TGTGCCAGCAGCGCCCAACAGGGCCATGGCTACACCTTC.

The V call is TRBV5-1, the J call TRBJ1-4, with TRBD1 matching over 7 bases. Unmatched junction bases numbered 11, after V lost 4 bases and J lost 5 bases. This CDR3 is 16 amino acids long. CDR1 is SGHRS and CDR2 is YFSETQ in the germline V gene. The DNA of the CDR3 is TGCGCCAGCAGCCTCCTCCCTGGGACAGAAAATGAAAAACTGTTTTTT. This codes for CASSLLPGTENEKLFF.

The chain joins TRBV5-1 to TRBJ2-6, with 12 nucleotides matching TRBD1. Germline trimming cut 9 bases from V and 2 bases from J; bases unmatched to any gene: 3. Per germline, CDR1 SGHRS and CDR2 YFSETQ. CDR3 size: 15 residues. The CDR3 DNA follows: TGCGCCACCGGGACAGGGGGCGCTGGGGCCAACGTCCTGACTTTC. Encoded protein: CATGTGGAGANVLTF.

This chain joins TRBV15 and TRBJ2-7; 8 bases are shared with TRBD1. Germline V CDR1 and CDR2: LNHNV, YYDKDF (reference sequence). Losses at the gene ends were 0 bases for V and 6 bases for J; bases not matched to a gene: 7. CDR3 length: 15 amino acids. The chain's CDR3 is CATSREYRGIGEQYF. The CDR3 bases are TGTGCCACCAGCAGAGAATACAGGGGGATAGGCGAGCAGTACTTC.

This clone was detected once. The chain is built from TRBV14 and TRBJ1-1; 7 bases fit TRBD1. There are 14 residues in the CDR3. Germline V gene data show CDR1 as SGHDN and CDR2 as FVKESK. V was pared by 4 bases and J by 2 bases, with 4 bases of the junction left unmatched. CDR3 protein: CASSRQGGNTEAFF. The CDR3 region has the DNA TGTGCCAGCAGCCGACAAGGGGGCAACACTGAAGCTTTCTTT.

This clone has a single count. V usage is TRBV19 and J usage is TRBJ1-2; 8 positions agree with TRBD1. The junction had 18 bases not matched to a gene; V was cut back by 4 bases and J by 8 bases. Germline V gene lookup returns CDR1 LNHDA and CDR2 SQIVND (reference sequence). The CDR3 consists of 17 residues. The CDR3 sequence is CASSTSATGGKVGGYTF. The DNA of the CDR3 is TGTGCCAGTAGTACGTCAGCCACAGGGGGGAAAGTAGGAGGCTACACCTTC.